The 27 T cell receptor beta chains reported below all come from one sample, sequenced in a study of blood T cell repertoires in COVID-19. The method was immunoSEQ multiplex PCR; TCRdb's version includes in-frame clones alone and lacks a portion of them. This table holds about 400,000 clones, nearly 90% found once. The sample consisted of PBMCs or T cells enriched from blood (not recorded which). The receptors come from a woman younger than 35 with acute COVID-19.

V is TRBV7-9 and J is TRBJ1-6, with D tentatively TRBD1 (5 bases). The CDR3 contains 13 residues. Germline V gene sequence: CDR1 SEHNR, CDR2 FQNEAQ (reference sequence). Trimming took off 5 bases at V and 9 bases at J, with 11 bases between the two ends. CDR3 coding DNA: TGTGCCAGCAGCCCCAATCAGGGTTCACCCCTCCACTTT. Translating gives CASSPNQGSPLHF. Supplemented by reference TRBV7-9 and TRBJ1-6, the full variable domain reads DTGVSQNPRHKITKRGQNVTFRCDPISEHNRLYWYRQTLGQGPEFLTYFQNEAQLEKSRLLSDRFSAERPKGSFSTLEIQRTEQGDSAMYLCASSPNQGSPLHFGNGTRLTVT.

The chain carries TRBV16 and TRBJ2-5, with D maybe TRBD1 (5 bases). This CDR3 is 13 amino acids long. The V end lost 4 bases, the J end lost 2 bases, and 8 bases lay between the germline ends. Germline assignment: CDR1 KGHSY and CDR2 FQNENV. In DNA, the CDR3 is TGTGCCAGCAGCCGACGACAGCAAGAGACCCAGTACTTC. It codes for CASSRRQQETQYF.

The chain recombines TRBV19 with TRBJ2-1; the match to TRBD2 covers 11 bases. CDR3 length: 14 residues. The germline gives CDR1 LNHDA, CDR2 SQIVND (reference sequence). The J segment lost 7 bases and the V segment lost 6 bases, leaving 5 bases of the junction unmatched. As DNA, the CDR3 is TGTGCCAGTAGCGGACTAGCGGGCGGGAATGAGCAGTTCTTC. It codes for CASSGLAGGNEQFF.

V usage is TRBV28 and J usage is TRBJ1-1, with 7 bases fitting TRBD1. The J segment lost 2 bases and the V segment lost 10 bases, leaving 7 bases of the junction unmatched. Germline CDR1 and CDR2: MDHEN and SYDVKM. CDR3 length: 13 amino acids. For the CDR3, the DNA is TGTGCCACCCGGACAGGAGTTAACACTGAAGCTTTCTTT. Protein sequence: CATRTGVNTEAFF.

This chain connects TRBV18 to TRBJ1-2; a possible D gene is TRBD1 (5 bases). Deletions cut 6 bases from V and 4 bases from J, with 12 bases between. Germline CDR1 KGHSH, CDR2 LQKENI. The CDR3 sequence is 13 residues long. In DNA form, the CDR3 reads TGTGCCAGCTCGGCACAGGTTTTCTATGGCTACACCTTC. Amino acids: CASSAQVFYGYTF.

The chain has TRBV19 and TRBJ2-3; 11 bases agree with TRBD2. V dropped 3 bases and J dropped 1; count of bases not matched to a gene: 0. CDR3 size: 15 residues. CDR1 and CDR2 from the germline V gene are LNHDA and SQIVND (reference sequence). The CDR3 bases are TGTGCCAGTAGTATGACTAGCGGGGGCACAGATACGCAGTATTTT. Protein sequence: CASSMTSGGTDTQYF. The entire variable domain, with the rest obtained from reference TRBV19 and TRBJ2-3, is as follows: DGGITQSPKYLFRKEGQNVTLSCEQNLNHDAMYWYRQDPGQGLRLIYYSQIVNDFQKGDIAEGYSVSREKKESFPLTVTSAQKNPTAFYLCASSMTSGGTDTQYFGPGTRLTVL.

The chain uses TRBV11-3 and TRBJ2-1, with 7 bases fitting TRBD2. Trimming took 5 bases from V and 5 from J; bases not matched to a gene: 3. The V gene's germline CDR1 is SGHNT and CDR2 YENEEA. This CDR3 comprises 13 residues. The CDR3 DNA follows: TGTGCCAGCAGCCCCGGGACTAACAATGAGCAGTTCTTC. Its translation: CASSPGTNNEQFF.

The gene calls are TRBV18 and TRBJ2-6; TRBD1 matches at 7 bases. The CDR3 has 19 amino acids. Germline V gives CDR1 KGHSH, CDR2 LQKENI. V shed 3 bases, J shed 0 bases, and the junction held 11 bases outside the gene matches. The CDR3 bases are TGTGCCAGCTCACCCCCCCTGACAGGGACGCTCTCTGGGGCCAACGTCCTGACTTTC. Residues: CASSPPLTGTLSGANVLTF.

This chain links TRBV7-2 with TRBJ2-7, with D possibly being TRBD2 (6 bases). The CDR3 runs 15 residues. CDR1 and CDR2 (germline): SGHTA, FQGNSA. V dropped 0 bases and J dropped 6 bases, with 15 bases sitting between them. In nucleotides, the CDR3 is TGTGCCAGCAGCTTAGCGGGGACTGCCTCCGGCGAGCAGTACTTC. Protein sequence: CASSLAGTASGEQYF.

This rearrangement joins TRBV30 to TRBJ1-1, with 7 bases identical to TRBD1. Trimming cost V 0 bases and J 7 bases; bases outside gene matches: 5. Germline-derived CDR1 and CDR2 are GTSNPN and SVGIG (reference sequence). The CDR3 totals 13 residues. CDR3 sequence reads: CAWSVTGLLEAFF. The DNA of the CDR3 is TGTGCCTGGAGTGTGACAGGGCTCCTTGAAGCTTTCTTT.

The rearrangement uses TRBV4-2 and TRBJ2-5, with TRBD1 matching over 7 bases. V shed 5 bases, J shed 4 bases, and the junction held 4 bases outside the gene matches. This CDR3 contains 13 residues. Germline lookup yields CDR1 LGHNA and CDR2 YNFKEQ. This CDR3 is CASSRGQLETQYF. In nucleotides, the CDR3 is TGTGCCAGCAGCAGGGGACAGTTAGAGACCCAGTACTTC.

The V and J genes are TRBV30 and TRBJ1-4; maybe TRBD1 (5 bases). The length of the CDR3 is 13 residues. Germline CDR1 and CDR2: GTSNPN and SVGIG (reference sequence). Trimming took 1 base from V and 4 from J, leaving 7 bases between them. The CDR3 coding sequence is TGTGCCTGGAGTGAACAGGTTAATGAAAAACTGTTTTTT. This gives the protein CAWSEQVNEKLFF.

This chain uses TRBV15 with TRBJ1-2, with 7 bases fitting TRBD1. J gave up 8 bases and V 5 bases, and 11 bases lay outside the gene matches. Germline lookup yields CDR1 LNHNV and CDR2 YYDKDF (reference sequence). The CDR3 loop spans 14 amino acids. CDR3 in amino acids: CATSGGDRAWGYTF. CDR3 in DNA: TGTGCCACCAGCGGGGGTGACAGGGCGTGGGGCTACACCTTC.

The chain has TRBV4-3 and TRBJ1-2; D not certain. Looked up from germline, CDR1 is LGHNA and CDR2 is YSLEER. Trimming took off 1 base at V and 8 bases at J, with 11 bases between the two ends. The CDR3 loop spans 13 amino acids. This CDR3 reads CASSQGGREGYTF. As DNA, the CDR3 is TGCGCCAGCAGCCAAGGTGGGAGGGAAGGCTACACCTTC.

The chain combines TRBV6-5 with TRBJ2-4; a weak D match, TRBD2 (6 bases). CDR1 is MNHEY, CDR2 SVGAGI, per germline. The CDR3 contains 15 residues. The V and J ends lost 0 bases and 9 bases respectively, with 15 bases between them. CDR3 DNA sequence: TGTGCCAGCAGTTACTCGGAGGAAAACGGGAGCATTCAGTACTTC. It yields the protein CASSYSEENGSIQYF.

This chain links TRBV15 with TRBJ2-1; 10 bases map to TRBD2. The germline V gene encodes CDR1 LNHNV and CDR2 YYDKDF (reference sequence). Trimming removed 0 bases from V and 15 bases from J; junction bases left unmatched: 14. CDR3 length: 16 residues. Here the CDR3 reads CATSRDRAERGGYRFF. DNA for the CDR3: TGTGCCACCAGCAGAGATCGGGCGGAGCGGGGGGGCTATCGGTTCTTC.

CDR3: CASRRDRETEAFF. CDR3 DNA sequence: TGTGCCAGCAGGCGGGACAGGGAGACTGAAGCTTTCTTT. The J gene is TRBJ1-1, the V gene TRBV2; TRBD1 aligns across 9 bases. CDR1 and CDR2 (germline): SNHLY, FYNNEI. This CDR3 spans 13 amino acids. J was trimmed by 5 bases and V by 6 bases; bases with no gene match: 4.

J is TRBJ2-6 and V is TRBV24-1, with 9 bases lining up with TRBD1. CDR3 size: 19 residues. Losses at the gene ends were 3 bases for V and 0 bases for J; bases not matched to a gene: 8. Germline CDR1 KGHDR, CDR2 SFDVKD. CDR3 sequence (DNA): TGTGCCACCAGTGATCCCTTGGGACAGGGTAACTCTGGGGCCAACGTCCTGACTTTC. It yields the protein CATSDPLGQGNSGANVLTF.

This chain connects TRBV27 to TRBJ1-6; TRBD1 aligns across 7 bases. V lost 7 bases to trimming and J lost 3 bases; unmatched junction nucleotides: 3. The CDR3 length is 14 residues. Germline CDR1 and CDR2: MNHEY and SMNVEV (reference sequence). CDR3: CASTDRFYNSPLHF. CDR3 nucleotide sequence: TGTGCCAGCACGGACAGGTTCTATAATTCACCCCTCCACTTT.

The J gene is TRBJ2-6, the V gene TRBV19; no reliable D call. The germline V gene has CDR1 LNHDA and CDR2 SQIVND (reference sequence). The CDR3 contains 16 residues. V lost 3 bases and J 0 bases, leaving 9 bases between the germline ends. CDR3 DNA sequence: TGTGCCAGTAGTATTGGAGACCCCTCTGGGGCCAACGTCCTGACTTTC. It translates to CASSIGDPSGANVLTF.

This clone was seen a single time. The gene calls are TRBV30 and TRBJ2-1; 10 bases fit TRBD2. The CDR3 is 14 amino acids. CDR1 is GTSNPN, CDR2 SVGIG, per germline (reference sequence). The V gene end was trimmed by 5 bases and the J gene end by 8 bases; junction bases not matched to a gene: 9. In DNA, the CDR3 is TGTGCCTGGGGTTGGGGGCTAGCGGGAGATGAGCAGTTCTTC. This sequence encodes CAWGWGLAGDEQFF.

The chain is built from TRBV5-4 and TRBJ2-3; 9 positions agree with TRBD2. Germline lookup yields CDR1 SGHNT and CDR2 YYREEE (reference sequence). The CDR3 totals 17 residues. The ends lost 4 bases at V and 0 bases at J; junction bases unmatched: 9. CDR3 amino acids: CASSPGGLAGSTDTQYF. CDR3 nucleotide sequence: TGTGCCAGCAGCCCCGGAGGCCTAGCGGGAAGCACAGATACGCAGTATTTT.

The rearrangement links TRBV15 to TRBJ2-5; TRBD2 might be the D (6 bases). The germline V gene has CDR1 LNHNV and CDR2 YYDKDF (reference sequence). This CDR3 contains 15 residues. V dropped 10 bases and J dropped 2 bases, with 20 bases sitting between them. This chain's CDR3 is CASAFRGIGQETQYF. DNA of the CDR3: TGTGCCAGCGCGTTTCGGGGGATCGGTCAAGAGACCCAGTACTTC.

In its sample, this clone was seen once. J is TRBJ2-1 and V is TRBV15, with D uncertain. Between the trimmed V and J ends, which lost 6 bases and 4 bases, there was a span of 10 bases. This CDR3 has 13 amino acids. Germline V gene lookup returns CDR1 LNHNV and CDR2 YYDKDF (reference sequence). The CDR3 protein is CATSPYEYNEQFF. The CDR3 DNA sequence: TGTGCCACCAGTCCCTACGAGTACAATGAGCAGTTCTTC. Together with reference TRBV15 and TRBJ2-1, the CDR3 gives the full variable domain: DAMVIQNPRYQVTQFGKPVTLSCSQTLNHNVMYWYQQKSSQAPKLLFHYYDKDFNNEADTPDNFQSRRPNTSFCFLDIRSPGLGDTAMYLCATSPYEYNEQFFGPGTRLTVL.

V usage is TRBV3-1 (or the pseudogene TRBV3-2) and J usage is TRBJ1-5, with a possible D match to TRBD1 (6 bases). Germline V lookup: CDR1 LGHDT, CDR2 YNNKEL (reference sequence). Trimming took off 1 base at V and 5 bases at J, with 9 bases between the two ends. The CDR3 has 14 amino acids. The CDR3 DNA follows: TGTGCCAGCAGCCAAGTGTCAGGGGATCAGCCCCAGCATTTT. Its protein is CASSQVSGDQPQHF.

This chain uses TRBV6-5 with TRBJ1-2, with TRBD1 identical over 7 bases. CDR3 length: 12 residues. The trim removed 6 bases at V and 3 bases at J, leaving 1 base unmatched. CDR1 and CDR2 from the germline V gene are MNHEY and SVGAGI. CDR3 loop: CASRDRYYGYTF. The CDR3 coding sequence is TGTGCCAGCAGGGACAGGTACTATGGCTACACCTTC.

The chain links TRBV18 to TRBJ2-1; 12 nucleotides match TRBD2. V lost 3 bases to trimming and J lost 0 bases; unmatched junction nucleotides: 6. Germline V lookup: CDR1 KGHSH, CDR2 LQKENI. The CDR3 is made up of 18 amino acids. The CDR3 is CASSPRLAGAFSYNEQFF. The CDR3 bases are TGTGCCAGCTCACCCCGACTAGCGGGGGCCTTCTCCTACAATGAGCAGTTCTTC.